The next 2 T cell receptor beta chains were all read from a single sample in a study of T-cell memory formation after mild COVID-19. TCRdb itself ran the 5' RACE reads through MiXCR, one entry per CDR3 protein. Among a few hundred thousand distinct CDR3 sequences listed, about 17% were seen once. Source material: PBMCs or a T cell subset sorted from them (not recorded which). The receptors stem from a young man who had mild COVID-19 (a few samples of this study predate the infection). Cell type and time point are not known.

This clonotype was seen more than once but under ten times. The V call is TRBV27, the J call TRBJ1-6; no clear D. Trimming stripped 2 bases from V and 8 bases from J, with 13 bases between. Germline loops: CDR1 MNHEY, CDR2 SMNVEV (reference sequence). The CDR3 contains 15 residues. The CDR3 DNA is TGTGCCAGCAGTTTACGTGGTGGCATGGATTCACCCCTCCACTTT. It is translated as CASSLRGGMDSPLHF.

This clonotype was seen a few times. V gene TRBV5-1 combines with J gene TRBJ1-2, with D possibly matching TRBD1 (6 bases). Germline loops: CDR1 SGHRS, CDR2 YFSETQ. The ends were cut back, 5 bases at V and 2 bases at J, with 19 bases in the middle. The CDR3 is 16 residues long. In nucleotides, the CDR3 is TGCGCCAGCAGATTTACCCTTGGGGGCGACAACTATGGCTACACCTTC. Translation gives CASRFTLGGDNYGYTF.